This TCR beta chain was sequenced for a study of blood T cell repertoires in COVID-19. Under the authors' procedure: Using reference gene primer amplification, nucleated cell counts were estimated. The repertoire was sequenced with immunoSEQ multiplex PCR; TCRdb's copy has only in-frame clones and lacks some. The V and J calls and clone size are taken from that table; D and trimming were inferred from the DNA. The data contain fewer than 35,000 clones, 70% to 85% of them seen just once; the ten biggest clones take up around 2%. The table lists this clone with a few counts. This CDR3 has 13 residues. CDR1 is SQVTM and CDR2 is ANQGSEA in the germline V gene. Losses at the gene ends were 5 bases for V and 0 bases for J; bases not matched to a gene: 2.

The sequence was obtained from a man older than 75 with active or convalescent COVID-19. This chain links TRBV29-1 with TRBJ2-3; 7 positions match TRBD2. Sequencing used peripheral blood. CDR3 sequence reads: CSVCGGSTDTQYF. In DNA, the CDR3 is TGCAGCGTTTGCGGGGGTAGCACAGATACGCAGTATTTT.